This TCR beta chain was captured by sequencing in a study of human T cells and chemical hapten exposure. Overall study: The scalp of each patient received a weekly diphenylcyclopropenone dose for the full roughly 22-week study. The study's findings and limits: There were significantly more large CDR3 similarity clusters among expanded TCRs than among controls.

TCRdb itself ran the RACE reads through MiXCR, one entry per CDR3 protein. The repertoire includes fewer than 100,000 distinct CDR3 sequences, approximately 10% of them detected once, and approximately 1.1% sits in the top ten. The time point was: patch test 3, about 24 weeks after DPC sensitization. Treatment specified: therapeutic diphenylcyclopropenone sensitization with weekly scalp DPC. Germline loops: CDR1 GTSNPN, CDR2 SVGIG (reference sequence). CDR3 length: 15 residues. Trimming cost V 2 bases and J 8 bases; bases outside gene matches: 8. This clonotype showed up many times. Antigen unknown. The sample in question was whole blood, obtained in connection with sensitization to the hapten diphenylcyclopropenone (DPC). The sequence came from a woman aged 25 to 45 with alopecia areata. Some clones in this sample may be carry-over from other donors' samples. This chain links TRBV30 with TRBJ1-4, with 10 positions matching TRBD1. The CDR3 reads CAWSTPSTGGEKLFF. As DNA, the CDR3 is TGTGCCTGGAGTACCCCGTCGACAGGGGGCGAAAAACTGTTTTTT.